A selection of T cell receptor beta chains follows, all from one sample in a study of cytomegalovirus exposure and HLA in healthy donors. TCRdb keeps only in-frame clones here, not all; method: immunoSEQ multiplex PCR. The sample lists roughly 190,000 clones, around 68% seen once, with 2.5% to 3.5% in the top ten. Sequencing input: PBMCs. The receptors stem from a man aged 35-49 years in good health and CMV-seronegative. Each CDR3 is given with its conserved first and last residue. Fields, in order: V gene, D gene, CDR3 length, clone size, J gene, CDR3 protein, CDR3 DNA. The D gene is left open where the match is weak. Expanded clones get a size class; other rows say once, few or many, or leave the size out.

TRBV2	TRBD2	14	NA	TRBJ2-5	CAGTREGSKETQYF	TGTGCCGGCACGCGGGAGGGCTCGAAGGAGACCCAGTACTTC
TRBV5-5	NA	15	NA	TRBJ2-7	CASSWGVGLTYEQYF	TGTGCCAGCAGCTGGGGGGTTGGCCTTACCTACGAGCAGTACTTC
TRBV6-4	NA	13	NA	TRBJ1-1	CASSADRNTEAFF	TGTGCCAGCAGTGCTGACAGGAACACTGAAGCTTTCTTT
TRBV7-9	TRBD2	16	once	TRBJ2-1	CASSLGSGEYYNEQFF	TGTGCCAGCAGCTTAGGTAGCGGGGAGTACTACAATGAGCAGTTCTTC
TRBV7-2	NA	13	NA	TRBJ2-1	CASSLPGIHEQFF	TGTGCCAGCAGCCTCCCAGGGATCCATGAGCAGTTCTTC
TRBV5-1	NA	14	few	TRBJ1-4	CASSLRPEGEKLFF	TGCGCCAGCAGCTTGCGGCCTGAGGGTGAAAAACTGTTTTTT
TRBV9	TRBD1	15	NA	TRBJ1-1	CASSTETGDYSEAFF	TGTGCCAGCAGCACCGAGACAGGGGACTACTCTGAAGCTTTCTTT
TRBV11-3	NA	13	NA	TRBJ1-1	CASSLMRDTEAFF	TGTGCCAGCAGCTTAATGAGGGACACTGAAGCTTTCTTT
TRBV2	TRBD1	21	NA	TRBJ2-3	CASSIRWGQANSEALGDTQYF	TGTGCCAGCAGCATTCGATGGGGACAGGCCAATTCCGAGGCCTTGGGAGATACGCAGTATTTT
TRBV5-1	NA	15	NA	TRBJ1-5	CASSPGEYSNQPQHF	TGCGCCAGCAGCCCGGGGGAGTATAGCAATCAGCCCCAGCATTTT
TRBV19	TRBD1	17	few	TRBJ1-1	CASTPGTGALSNTEAFF	TGTGCCAGTACACCCGGGACAGGGGCCCTATCGAACACTGAAGCTTTCTTT
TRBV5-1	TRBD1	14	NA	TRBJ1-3	CASSAGQVGNTIYF	TGCGCCAGCAGCGCGGGACAGGTTGGAAACACCATATATTTT
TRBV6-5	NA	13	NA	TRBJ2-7	CASSSRTSLEQYF	TGTGCCAGCAGTTCCCGGACTTCCCTCGAGCAGTACTTC
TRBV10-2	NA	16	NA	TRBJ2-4	CASSEYRELAKNIQYF	TGCGCCAGCAGTGAGTACAGGGAACTAGCCAAAAACATTCAGTACTTC
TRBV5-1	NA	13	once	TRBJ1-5	CASSFAGNQPQHF	TGCGCCAGCAGCTTCGCCGGGAATCAGCCCCAGCATTTT
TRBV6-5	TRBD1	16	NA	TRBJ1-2	CASSWTGSNVGRGYTF	TGTGCCAGCAGTTGGACAGGGAGTAACGTCGGCAGGGGCTACACCTTC
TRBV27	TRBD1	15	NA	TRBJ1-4	CASSSRDQGVEKLFF	TGTGCCAGCAGCTCGCGAGATCAGGGGGTTGAAAAACTGTTTTTT
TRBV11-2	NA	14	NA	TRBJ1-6	CASSTALTGNLLHF	TGTGCCAGCAGCACGGCCCTCACGGGTAACCTCCTCCACTTT
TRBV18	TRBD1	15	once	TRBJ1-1	CASSTGTGKGTEAFF	TGTGCCAGCTCAACCGGGACAGGGAAGGGTACTGAAGCTTTCTTT
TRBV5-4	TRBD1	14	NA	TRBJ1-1	CASSLNSGTVEAFF	TGTGCCAGCAGCCTAAATTCGGGGACAGTTGAAGCTTTCTTT
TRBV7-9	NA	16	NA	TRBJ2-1	CASFIPSGGSYNEQFF	TGTGCCAGCTTTATCCCCTCAGGAGGCTCCTACAATGAGCAGTTCTTC
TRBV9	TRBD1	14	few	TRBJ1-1	CASSGTGKNTEAFF	TGTGCCAGCAGTGGGACAGGGAAGAACACTGAAGCTTTCTTT
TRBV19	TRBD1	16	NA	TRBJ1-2	CASSISWRGRSYGYTF	TGTGCCAGTAGTATATCTTGGAGGGGGCGAAGCTATGGCTACACCTTC
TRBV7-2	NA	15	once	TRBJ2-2	CASSLDVGEDRELFF	TGTGCCAGCAGCTTAGACGTAGGGGAGGACCGGGAGCTGTTTTTT
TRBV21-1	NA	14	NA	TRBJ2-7	CASSNSQGSDEQYF	TGTGCCAGCAGCAACAGTCAGGGGTCGGACGAGCAGTACTTC
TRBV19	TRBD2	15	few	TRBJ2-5	CASSNGGMGPETQYF	TGTGCCAGTAGTAACGGGGGGATGGGGCCTGAGACCCAGTACTTC
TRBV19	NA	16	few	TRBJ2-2	CASRQPGIDRFGELFF	TGTGCCAGTAGGCAGCCCGGAATAGACAGATTCGGGGAGCTGTTTTTT
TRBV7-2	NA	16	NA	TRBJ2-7	CASKRTLRLGSYEQYF	TGTGCCAGCAAGAGGACTCTGCGCCTCGGCTCCTACGAGCAGTACTTC
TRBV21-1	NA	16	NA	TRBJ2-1	CASSLRTGAGNNEQFF	TGTGCCAGCAGCCTTCGGACAGGGGCGGGGAACAATGAGCAGTTCTTC
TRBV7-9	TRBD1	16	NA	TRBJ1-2	CASSSQSSGGNFGYTF	TGTGCCAGCAGCTCTCAGTCTTCAGGGGGGAACTTTGGCTACACCTTC
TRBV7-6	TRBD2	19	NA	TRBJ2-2	CASSLGVPSGGRGTGELFF	TGTGCCAGCAGCTTAGGAGTCCCTAGCGGGGGTCGGGGAACCGGGGAGCTGTTTTTT
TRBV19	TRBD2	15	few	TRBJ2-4	CASKTGLAEKNIQYF	TGTGCCAGTAAAACGGGACTAGCGGAAAAAAACATTCAGTACTTC
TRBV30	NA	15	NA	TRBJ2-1	CATTTGRGARDEQFF	TGTGCCACAACAACAGGGAGGGGAGCAAGGGATGAGCAGTTCTTC
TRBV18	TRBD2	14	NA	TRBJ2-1	CASSPPLAGNEQFF	TGTGCCAGCTCACCACCGCTAGCGGGGAATGAGCAGTTCTTC
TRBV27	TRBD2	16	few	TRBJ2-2	CASSLLAGVGTGELFF	TGTGCCAGCAGTTTGTTAGCGGGAGTTGGCACCGGGGAGCTGTTTTTT
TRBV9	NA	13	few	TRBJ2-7	CASSVQENYEQYF	TGTGCCAGCAGCGTGCAAGAGAATTACGAGCAGTACTTC
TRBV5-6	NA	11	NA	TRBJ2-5	CASSTEETQYF	TGTGCCAGCAGTACGGAAGAGACCCAGTACTTC
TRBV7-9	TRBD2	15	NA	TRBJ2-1	CSSSFGVAGSNEQFF	TGTTCCAGCAGCTTCGGTGTAGCGGGGAGCAATGAGCAGTTCTTC
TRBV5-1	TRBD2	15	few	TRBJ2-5	CASSLAGTRQETQYF	TGCGCCAGCAGCTTGGCTGGGACTAGACAAGAGACCCAGTACTTC
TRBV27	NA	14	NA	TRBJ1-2	CASSLLGRGNGYTF	TGTGCCAGCAGTTTATTGGGCAGGGGAAATGGCTACACCTTC
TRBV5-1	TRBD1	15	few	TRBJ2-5	CASSLVPGGAETQYF	TGCGCCAGCAGCTTGGTACCAGGGGGTGCGGAGACCCAGTACTTC
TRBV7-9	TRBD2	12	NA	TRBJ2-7	CSSSFIAGGPNF	TGTTCCAGCAGCTTTATAGCGGGAGGGCCGAACTTC
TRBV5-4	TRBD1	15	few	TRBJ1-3	CASSSRDRGVNTIYF	TGTGCCAGCAGCTCCCGGGACAGGGGTGTCAACACCATATATTTT
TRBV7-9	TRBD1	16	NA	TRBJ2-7	CSSSPTGTGGRYEQYF	TGTTCCAGCAGCCCTACCGGGACAGGGGGCCGTTACGAGCAGTACTTC
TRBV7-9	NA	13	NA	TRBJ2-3	CASTQGLTDTQYF	TGTGCCAGCACCCAGGGATTAACAGATACGCAGTATTTT
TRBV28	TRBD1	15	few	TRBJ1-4	CASSFRRGIGEKLFF	TGTGCCAGCAGTTTCCGCAGGGGGATTGGAGAAAAACTGTTTTTT
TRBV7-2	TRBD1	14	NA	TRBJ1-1	CASSWRTGGGEAFF	TGTGCCAGCAGCTGGCGGACAGGGGGCGGTGAAGCTTTCTTT
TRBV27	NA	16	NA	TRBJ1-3	CASSRTPRGRGNTIYF	TGTGCCAGCAGCCGGACACCTCGAGGACGTGGAAACACCATATATTTT
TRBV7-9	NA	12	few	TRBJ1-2	CASSRTPYGYTF	TGTGCCAGCAGCAGAACACCCTATGGCTACACCTTC
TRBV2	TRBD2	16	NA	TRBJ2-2	CASRGLAKSNTGELFF	TGTGCCAGCAGGGGACTAGCCAAATCGAACACCGGGGAGCTGTTTTTT
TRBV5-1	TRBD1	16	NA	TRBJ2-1	CASSLTGEPLYNEQFF	TGCGCCAGCAGCTTAACAGGGGAACCCCTTTACAATGAGCAGTTCTTC
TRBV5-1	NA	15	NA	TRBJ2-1	CASSAPDRSYNEQFF	TGCGCCAGCAGCGCCCCCGACAGATCCTACAATGAGCAGTTCTTC
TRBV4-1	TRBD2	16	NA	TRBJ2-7	CASSHGRLAGAYEQYF	TGCGCCAGCAGCCATGGCAGACTAGCGGGAGCATACGAGCAGTACTTC
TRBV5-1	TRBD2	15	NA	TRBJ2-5	CASRLGLAVQETQYF	TGCGCCAGCAGATTGGGACTAGCGGTTCAAGAGACCCAGTACTTC
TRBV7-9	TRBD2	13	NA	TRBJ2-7	CASSRLAPYEQYF	TGTGCCAGCAGCCGACTAGCGCCGTACGAGCAGTACTTC
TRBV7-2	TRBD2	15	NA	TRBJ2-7	CASSLKAGDSYEQYF	TGTGCCAGCAGCCTAAAGGCGGGGGACTCCTACGAGCAGTACTTC
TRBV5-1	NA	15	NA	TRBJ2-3	CASSGGRTTTDTQYF	TGCGCCAGCTCTGGAGGTCGGACCACCACAGATACGCAGTATTTT
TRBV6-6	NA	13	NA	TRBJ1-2	CASSYSSGSGYTF	TGTGCCAGCAGTTACTCGAGTGGTAGTGGCTACACCTTC
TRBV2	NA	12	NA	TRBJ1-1	CASSAGAVGSFF	TGTGCCAGCAGTGCAGGGGCAGTAGGATCTTTCTTT